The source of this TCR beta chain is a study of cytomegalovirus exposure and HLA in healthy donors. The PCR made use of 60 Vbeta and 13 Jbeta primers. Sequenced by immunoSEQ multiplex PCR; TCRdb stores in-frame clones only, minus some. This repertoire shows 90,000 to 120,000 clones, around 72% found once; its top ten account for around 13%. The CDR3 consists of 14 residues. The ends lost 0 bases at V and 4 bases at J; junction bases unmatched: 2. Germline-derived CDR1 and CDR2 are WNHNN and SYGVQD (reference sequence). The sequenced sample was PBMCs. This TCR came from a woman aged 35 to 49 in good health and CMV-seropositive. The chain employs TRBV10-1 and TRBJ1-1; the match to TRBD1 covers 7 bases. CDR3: CASSESGGGTEAFF. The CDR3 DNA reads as TGCGCCAGCAGTGAGTCAGGGGGCGGCACTGAAGCTTTCTTT.